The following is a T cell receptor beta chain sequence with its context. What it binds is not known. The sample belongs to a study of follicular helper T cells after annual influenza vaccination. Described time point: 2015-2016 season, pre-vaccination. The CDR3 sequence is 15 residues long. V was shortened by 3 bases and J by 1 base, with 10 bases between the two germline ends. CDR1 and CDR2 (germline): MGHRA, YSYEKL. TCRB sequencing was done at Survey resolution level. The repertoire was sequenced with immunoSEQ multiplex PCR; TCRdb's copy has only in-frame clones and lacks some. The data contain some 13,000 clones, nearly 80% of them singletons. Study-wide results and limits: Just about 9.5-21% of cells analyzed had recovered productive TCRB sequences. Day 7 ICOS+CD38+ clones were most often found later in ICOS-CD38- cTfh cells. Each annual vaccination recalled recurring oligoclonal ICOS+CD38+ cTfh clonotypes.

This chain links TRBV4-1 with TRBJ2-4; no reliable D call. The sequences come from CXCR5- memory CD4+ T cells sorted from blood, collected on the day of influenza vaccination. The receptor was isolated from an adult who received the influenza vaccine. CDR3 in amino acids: CASSQSRWAKNIQYF. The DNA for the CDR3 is TGCGCCAGCAGCCAGTCTAGATGGGCCAAAAACATTCAGTACTTC.